The clone carrying this T cell receptor beta chain has ten or more counts. What it binds is not known. Ophthalmopathy patients had moderate-to-severe active disease, CAS ≥3, NOSPECS ≥4, and disease duration under 3 months. RNA transcripts served as the template for amplifying TCR beta CDR3 regions. TCR CDR3 underwent first-round RT-PCR with the HTBI primer set. MiXCR was run by TCRdb on the multiplex PCR reads, yielding one entry per CDR3 protein. The sample lists over 500,000 distinct CDR3 sequences, about a sixth seen once, with 17% in the top ten. This record belongs to a study of T cells in Graves' hyperthyroidism and ophthalmopathy. Study-level points and caveats: The model anticipated ophthalmopathy a median around six months pre-onset.

V dropped 4 bases and J dropped 5; count of bases not matched to a gene: 7. Looked up from germline, CDR1 is MNHEY and CDR2 is SMNVEV (reference sequence). This CDR3 is built from 15 residues. This receptor was taken from a woman aged 18-29 years with Graves' ophthalmopathy. Material: blood. V is TRBV27 and J is TRBJ2-5, with 10 bases aligning to TRBD1. The CDR3 region is CASSSLTGGSETQYF. In DNA, the CDR3 is TGTGCCAGCAGTTCCTTGACAGGGGGCTCGGAGACCCAGTACTTC.